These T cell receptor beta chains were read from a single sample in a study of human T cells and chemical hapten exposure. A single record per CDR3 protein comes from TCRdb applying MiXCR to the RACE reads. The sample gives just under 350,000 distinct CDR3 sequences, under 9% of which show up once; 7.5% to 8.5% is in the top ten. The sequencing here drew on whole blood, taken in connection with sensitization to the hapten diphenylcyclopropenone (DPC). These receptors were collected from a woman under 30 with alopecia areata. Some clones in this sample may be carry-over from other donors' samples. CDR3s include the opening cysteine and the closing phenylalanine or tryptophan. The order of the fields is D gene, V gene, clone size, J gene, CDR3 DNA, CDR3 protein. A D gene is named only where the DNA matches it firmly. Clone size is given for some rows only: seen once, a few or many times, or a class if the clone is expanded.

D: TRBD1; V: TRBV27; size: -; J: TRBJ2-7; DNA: TGTGCCAGCAGAGTGTCCCGGGCAGGGGGAGCGTTCTACGAGCAGTACTTC; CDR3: CASRVSRAGGAFYEQYF
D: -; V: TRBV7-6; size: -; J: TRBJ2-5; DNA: TGTGCCAGCAGCCCGCTATACCCGGGCCAAGAGACCCAGTACTTC; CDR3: CASSPLYPGQETQYF
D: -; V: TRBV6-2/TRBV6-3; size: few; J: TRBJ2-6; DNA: TGTGCCAGCAGGACAAGACCTGGGGCCAACGTCCTGACTTTC; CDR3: CASRTRPGANVLTF
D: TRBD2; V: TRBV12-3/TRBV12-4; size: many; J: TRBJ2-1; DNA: TGTGCCAGCACCCTCAACGGGGGGGGGACCTACAATGAGCAGTTCTTC; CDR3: CASTLNGGGTYNEQFF
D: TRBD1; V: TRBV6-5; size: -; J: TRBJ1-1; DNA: TGTGCCAGCAGCCCTCTAGGGGGCAAAACTGAAGCTTTCTTT; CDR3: CASSPLGGKTEAFF
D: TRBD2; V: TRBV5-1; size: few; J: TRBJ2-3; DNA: TGCGCCAGCAGCTCAGGAGCGGGGGGATCCACAGATACGCAGTATTTT; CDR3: CASSSGAGGSTDTQYF
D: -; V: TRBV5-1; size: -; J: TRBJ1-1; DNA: TGCGCCAGCAGCCGGATCTCACAAGTGGGGGTGAACACTGAAGCTTTCTTT; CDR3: CASSRISQVGVNTEAFF
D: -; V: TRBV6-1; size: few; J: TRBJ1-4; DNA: TGTGCCAGCAGTGAAGATAGACAGACAAACTTCCTTAATGAAAAACTGTTTTTT; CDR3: CASSEDRQTNFLNEKLFF
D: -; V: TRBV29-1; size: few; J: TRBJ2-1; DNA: TGCAGCGCCGCTGGGGACTCACTCCACCTCTCCTACAATGAGCAGTTCTTC; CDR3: CSAAGDSLHLSYNEQFF
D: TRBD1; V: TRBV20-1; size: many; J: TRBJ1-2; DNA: TGCAGTGCTCCAGGACAGGGCTATGGCTACACCTTC; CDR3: CSAPGQGYGYTF
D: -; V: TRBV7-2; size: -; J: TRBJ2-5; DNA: TGTGCCAGCAGCTTAGTATCCCGAGAGACCCAGTACTTC; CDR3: CASSLVSRETQYF
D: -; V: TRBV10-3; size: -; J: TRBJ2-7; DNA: TGTGCCACTTCCCCAAGTACTCAGGGCACCTACGAGCAGTACTTC; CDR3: CATSPSTQGTYEQYF
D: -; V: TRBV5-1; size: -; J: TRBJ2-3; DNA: TGCGCCAGCAGCTTAATTGCCCCGGATACGCAGTATTTT; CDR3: CASSLIAPDTQYF
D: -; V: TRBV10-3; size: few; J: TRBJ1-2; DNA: TGTGCCATCAGTCCGAAGGAGTATGGCTACACCTTC; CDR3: CAISPKEYGYTF
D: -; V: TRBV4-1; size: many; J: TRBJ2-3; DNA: TGCGCCAGCAGCCCAATCCCGGGGGGCCTCGATACGCAGTATTTT; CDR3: CASSPIPGGLDTQYF
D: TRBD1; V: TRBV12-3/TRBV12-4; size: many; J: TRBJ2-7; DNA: TGTGCCAGCACTCCCGACAGGGAGGAGCAGTACTTC; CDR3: CASTPDREEQYF
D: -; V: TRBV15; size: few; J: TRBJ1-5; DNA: TGTGCCACCAGCAGAGATTTAGGGCAGGGTTTCGGTCAGCCCCAGCATTTT; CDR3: CATSRDLGQGFGQPQHF
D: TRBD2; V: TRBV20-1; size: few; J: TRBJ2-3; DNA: TGCAGTGCTCCCGGCGGGGGGCGGGATACGCAGTATTTT; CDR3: CSAPGGGRDTQYF
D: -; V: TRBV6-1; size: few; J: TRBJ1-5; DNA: TGTGCCAGCAAGCGGGACATCGGGAGCAATCAGCCCCAGCATTTT; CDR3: CASKRDIGSNQPQHF
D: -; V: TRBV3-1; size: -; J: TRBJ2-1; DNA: TGTGCCAGCAGCCAAGACACCTACCCATACAATGAGCAGTTCTTC; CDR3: CASSQDTYPYNEQFF
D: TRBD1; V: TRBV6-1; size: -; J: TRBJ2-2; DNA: TGTGCCATTTGGCCGGGACAGGGCACCGGGGAGCTGTTTTTT; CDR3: CAIWPGQGTGELFF
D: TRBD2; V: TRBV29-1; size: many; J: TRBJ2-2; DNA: TGCAGCGTTGAAGACCCCTTCACGGGGGGGAACACCGGGGAGCTGTTTTTT; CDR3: CSVEDPFTGGNTGELFF
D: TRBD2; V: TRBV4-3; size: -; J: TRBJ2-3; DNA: TGCGCCAGCAGCCAAGATCGACTAGCGGGGGGGATAGGTTACACAGATACGCAGTATTTT; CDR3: CASSQDRLAGGIGYTDTQYF
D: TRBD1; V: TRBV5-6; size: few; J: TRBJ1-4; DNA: TGTGCCAGCAGCTTGGGGGACAGGGGGCCGACTAATGAAAAACTGTTTTTT; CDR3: CASSLGDRGPTNEKLFF
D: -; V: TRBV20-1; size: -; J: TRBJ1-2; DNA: TGCAGTGCTAGAGATCCGCTGCGGTTGGACGGCTACACCTTC; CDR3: CSARDPLRLDGYTF
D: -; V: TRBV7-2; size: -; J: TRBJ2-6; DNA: TGTGCCAGCAGGTACCGGCCGCGTTTTTCTGGGGCCAACGTCCTGACTTTC; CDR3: CASRYRPRFSGANVLTF
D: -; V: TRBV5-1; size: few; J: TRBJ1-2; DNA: TGCGCCAGCAGCTTGCCCAGGGATGGCTACACCTTC; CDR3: CASSLPRDGYTF
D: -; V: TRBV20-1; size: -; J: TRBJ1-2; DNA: TGCAGTGCTAGTAGAGGAAGCGACTATGGCTACACCTTC; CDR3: CSASRGSDYGYTF
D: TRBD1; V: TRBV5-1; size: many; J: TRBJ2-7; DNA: TGCGCCAGCAAACAGGGACAGGGTCCCTACGAGCAGTACTTC; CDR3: CASKQGQGPYEQYF
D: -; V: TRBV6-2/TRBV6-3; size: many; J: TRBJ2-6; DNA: TGTGCCAGCGGGCCCGGGACTTTATATTCTGGGGCCAACGTCCTGACTTTC; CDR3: CASGPGTLYSGANVLTF
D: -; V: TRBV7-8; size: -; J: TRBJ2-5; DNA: TGTGCCAGCAGCCCAGGACACGAAGAAACCCAGTACTTC; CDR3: CASSPGHEETQYF
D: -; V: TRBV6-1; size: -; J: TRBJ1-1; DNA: TGTGCCAGCATCTTGGTCCGAGACACTGAAGCTTTCTTT; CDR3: CASILVRDTEAFF